This is a list of T cell receptor beta chains from one sample in a study of long-term antiretroviral therapy in people with HIV. Here immunoSEQ multiplex PCR was the method, and the copy in TCRdb shows in-frame clones only, minus some. The data hold about 31,000 clones, with approximately 85% observed a single time. Sequenced material: unsorted PBMCs, taken 0.8 years before starting antiretroviral therapy. Receptors originate from a man between 18 and 35 years old with HIV. Both conserved end residues are part of each CDR3. The D gene is left open where the match is weak. For some rows the clone size is stated as once, few or many, or as a class when expanded; others skip it.

V: TRBV30
size: NA
J: TRBJ2-1
D: TRBD2
CDR3: CAWGLDEDEQFF
DNA: TGTGCCTGGGGACTAGATGAGGATGAGCAGTTCTTC

V: TRBV2
size: once
J: TRBJ2-1
D: NA
CDR3: CASSERLGRSLGTYNEQFF
DNA: TGTGCCAGCAGTGAACGCTTAGGTAGAAGCCTCGGCACCTACAATGAGCAGTTCTTC

V: TRBV11-3
size: NA
J: TRBJ2-1
D: TRBD1
CDR3: CASSSRQGLYNEQFF
DNA: TGTGCCAGCAGCTCTCGACAGGGCCTATACAATGAGCAGTTCTTC

V: TRBV5-1
size: NA
J: TRBJ1-4
D: TRBD1
CDR3: CASSGKTGGDEKLFF
DNA: TGCGCCAGCAGCGGAAAGACAGGGGGCGATGAAAAACTGTTTTTT

V: TRBV19
size: NA
J: TRBJ1-1
D: NA
CDR3: CASSRGSTLNTEAFF
DNA: TGTGCCAGTAGCCGGGGGAGTACTTTGAACACTGAAGCTTTCTTT

V: TRBV6-6
size: NA
J: TRBJ1-1
D: NA
CDR3: CASSYGTEAFF
DNA: TGTGCCAGCAGTTACGGGACTGAAGCTTTCTTT

V: TRBV19
size: once
J: TRBJ1-1
D: NA
CDR3: CASSISGTGRTEAFF
DNA: TGTGCCAGTAGTATCTCCGGGACGGGGAGGACTGAAGCTTTCTTT

V: TRBV9
size: NA
J: TRBJ2-7
D: NA
CDR3: CASSIDSNYEQYF
DNA: TGTGCCAGCAGCATAGACTCGAACTACGAGCAGTACTTC

V: TRBV18
size: NA
J: TRBJ1-4
D: NA
CDR3: CASSPGTRGAWAGKLFF
DNA: TGTGCCAGCTCACCAGGGACCCGCGGGGCTTGGGCGGGAAAACTGTTTTTT

V: TRBV9
size: NA
J: TRBJ1-4
D: NA
CDR3: CASSVEATNEKLFF
DNA: TGTGCCAGCAGCGTAGAGGCAACTAATGAAAAACTGTTTTTT

V: TRBV14
size: NA
J: TRBJ1-1
D: NA
CDR3: CASSLMGTGNTEAFF
DNA: TGTGCCAGCAGCCTTATGGGGACTGGGAACACTGAAGCTTTCTTT

V: TRBV13
size: NA
J: TRBJ2-1
D: TRBD1
CDR3: CASSQTGASSYNEQFF
DNA: TGTGCCAGCAGCCAGACAGGGGCGAGCTCCTACAATGAGCAGTTCTTC

V: TRBV5-1
size: NA
J: TRBJ2-3
D: NA
CDR3: CASSLGRATGDTQYF
DNA: TGCGCCAGCAGCTTAGGCCGGGCCACAGGGGATACGCAGTATTTT

V: TRBV15
size: NA
J: TRBJ2-2
D: TRBD1
CDR3: CATSRDRESTGELFF
DNA: TGTGCCACCAGCCGGGACAGGGAGAGCACCGGGGAGCTGTTTTTT

V: TRBV7-2
size: NA
J: TRBJ1-5
D: NA
CDR3: CASSLRGRQPQHF
DNA: TGTGCCAGCAGCTTAAGAGGTCGTCAGCCCCAGCATTTT

V: TRBV6-6
size: NA
J: TRBJ2-3
D: NA
CDR3: CASKQGFSTDTQYF
DNA: TGTGCCAGCAAACAGGGATTTAGCACAGATACGCAGTATTTT

V: TRBV29-1
size: few
J: TRBJ2-7
D: NA
CDR3: CSVTRGYEQYF
DNA: TGCAGCGTTACAAGGGGGTACGAGCAGTACTTC

V: TRBV19
size: NA
J: TRBJ2-7
D: NA
CDR3: CASSITGPDEQYF
DNA: TGTGCCAGTAGTATCACTGGGCCTGACGAGCAGTACTTC

V: TRBV7-2
size: NA
J: TRBJ1-6
D: NA
CDR3: CASSLETAPLHF
DNA: TGTGCCAGCAGCCTGGAGACCGCACCCCTCCACTTT

V: TRBV2
size: NA
J: TRBJ1-4
D: NA
CDR3: CASRLDAEKLFF
DNA: TGTGCCAGCAGGTTAGACGCTGAAAAACTGTTTTTT

V: TRBV19
size: once
J: TRBJ2-5
D: NA
CDR3: CASSLEGLQETQYF
DNA: TGTGCCAGTAGTCTTGAAGGATTACAAGAGACCCAGTACTTC

V: TRBV5-1
size: NA
J: TRBJ1-5
D: NA
CDR3: CASSLDGIGDQPQHF
DNA: TGCGCCAGCAGCTTGGATGGTATAGGGGATCAGCCCCAGCATTTT

V: TRBV7-9
size: NA
J: TRBJ2-5
D: TRBD2
CDR3: CASSPGTSGGSLNF
DNA: TGTGCCAGCAGCCCCGGGACTAGCGGGGGCAGTTTAAACTTC

V: TRBV6-5
size: NA
J: TRBJ1-1
D: NA
CDR3: CASSYSKGTEAFF
DNA: TGTGCCAGCAGTTACTCGAAGGGCACTGAAGCTTTCTTT

V: TRBV6-4
size: NA
J: TRBJ2-2
D: TRBD2
CDR3: CASSVIAGNTGELFF
DNA: TGTGCCAGCAGTGTAATAGCGGGGAACACCGGGGAGCTGTTTTTT

V: TRBV11-2
size: once
J: TRBJ2-2
D: NA
CDR3: CASSLDSSGNTGELFF
DNA: TGTGCCAGCAGCTTAGATAGTTCGGGGAACACCGGGGAGCTGTTTTTT

V: TRBV4-1
size: once
J: TRBJ2-5
D: NA
CDR3: CASSRGPQETQYF
DNA: TGCGCCAGCAGCCGGGGACCGCAAGAGACCCAGTACTTC

V: TRBV7-2
size: NA
J: TRBJ2-6
D: NA
CDR3: CASSLDTAGANVLTF
DNA: TGTGCCAGCAGCTTGGACACAGCTGGGGCCAACGTCCTGACTTTC

V: TRBV19
size: NA
J: TRBJ1-2
D: TRBD1
CDR3: CASSIRGQPYGYTF
DNA: TGTGCCAGTAGTATAAGGGGACAGCCTTATGGCTACACCTTC

V: TRBV6-5
size: few
J: TRBJ2-7
D: TRBD2
CDR3: CASSFEREWDHYEQYF
DNA: TGTGCCAGCAGTTTCGAGCGGGAGTGGGACCACTACGAGCAGTACTTC

V: TRBV19
size: NA
J: TRBJ2-7
D: NA
CDR3: CASSIRNEQYF
DNA: TGTGCCAGTAGTATTCGGAACGAGCAGTACTTC

V: TRBV5-1
size: NA
J: TRBJ1-6
D: NA
CDR3: CASSLYDSYSPLHF
DNA: TGCGCCAGCAGCCTATACGACAGTTATTCACCCCTCCACTTT

V: TRBV18
size: NA
J: TRBJ1-1
D: NA
CDR3: CASSITPALLNTEAFF
DNA: TGTGCCAGCTCAATTACCCCTGCCCTCCTGAACACTGAAGCTTTCTTT

V: TRBV6-5
size: NA
J: TRBJ2-7
D: NA
CDR3: CASSRGPPYEQYF
DNA: TGTGCCAGCAGCCGGGGACCTCCCTACGAGCAGTACTTC

V: TRBV11-2
size: NA
J: TRBJ2-7
D: NA
CDR3: CASSLDQSAWRGKGEQYF
DNA: TGTGCCAGCAGCTTAGATCAGTCTGCGTGGAGAGGGAAGGGGGAGCAGTACTTC

V: TRBV4-1
size: NA
J: TRBJ1-1
D: TRBD1
CDR3: CASSPDRAAEAFF
DNA: TGCGCCAGCAGCCCAGACAGGGCCGCTGAAGCTTTCTTT

V: TRBV19
size: once
J: TRBJ1-2
D: NA
CDR3: CASSPTQRNYGYTF
DNA: TGTGCCAGTAGCCCGACTCAAAGGAACTATGGCTACACCTTC

V: TRBV30
size: NA
J: TRBJ2-2
D: NA
CDR3: CASTTRDRRWAGELFF
DNA: TGTGCCTCGACCACCCGGGACCGACGATGGGCCGGGGAGCTGTTTTTT

V: TRBV9
size: NA
J: TRBJ2-1
D: NA
CDR3: CASSVGTGGWNEQFF
DNA: TGTGCCAGCAGCGTCGGAACGGGGGGCTGGAATGAGCAGTTCTTC

V: TRBV13
size: NA
J: TRBJ1-1
D: NA
CDR3: CASSFGEFGEAFF
DNA: TGTGCCAGCAGCTTCGGAGAGTTTGGTGAAGCTTTCTTT

V: TRBV7-8
size: NA
J: TRBJ2-7
D: NA
CDR3: CASSLARVGYEQYF
DNA: TGTGCCAGCAGCTTAGCGAGGGTGGGGTACGAGCAGTACTTC

V: TRBV7-3
size: NA
J: TRBJ1-3
D: NA
CDR3: CASSAQGSGNTIYF
DNA: TGTGCCAGCAGCGCCCAGGGTTCTGGAAACACCATATATTTT

V: TRBV9
size: NA
J: TRBJ2-3
D: NA
CDR3: CASSVTERDTQYF
DNA: TGTGCCAGCAGCGTCACGGAGAGAGATACGCAGTATTTT

V: TRBV6-6
size: NA
J: TRBJ2-7
D: TRBD1
CDR3: CASSYGGTGLYEQYF
DNA: TGTGCCAGCAGTTACGGGGGGACAGGGCTCTACGAGCAGTACTTC

V: TRBV4-1
size: NA
J: TRBJ2-1
D: NA
CDR3: CASSQLGTPLYNEQFF
DNA: TGCGCCAGCAGCCAACTGGGGACACCTCTCTACAATGAGCAGTTCTTC

V: TRBV7-6
size: NA
J: TRBJ2-1
D: NA
CDR3: CASSPRWDNEQFF
DNA: TGTGCCAGCAGCCCCCGATGGGACAATGAGCAGTTCTTC

V: TRBV6-6
size: NA
J: TRBJ1-1
D: NA
CDR3: CASSYSGGAHTEAFF
DNA: TGTGCCAGCAGTTACTCGGGGGGGGCACACACTGAAGCTTTCTTT

V: TRBV5-1
size: NA
J: TRBJ1-2
D: NA
CDR3: CASSRDNDYGYTF
DNA: TGCGCCAGCAGCCGGGACAATGACTATGGCTACACCTTT

V: TRBV7-9
size: NA
J: TRBJ2-7
D: NA
CDR3: CASSLGTQGPLEQYF
DNA: TGTGCCAGCAGCTTAGGGACCCAGGGGCCTCTCGAGCAGTACTTC

V: TRBV11-3
size: NA
J: TRBJ2-7
D: NA
CDR3: CASSLSSGTYEQYF
DNA: TGTGCCAGCAGCTTATCGAGCGGGACATACGAGCAGTACTTC

V: TRBV7-2
size: NA
J: TRBJ2-6
D: TRBD1
CDR3: CASSRQGQGSGANVLTF
DNA: TGTGCCAGCAGCCGTCAGGGACAGGGCTCTGGGGCCAACGTCCTGACTTTC

V: TRBV11-2
size: NA
J: TRBJ2-1
D: NA
CDR3: CASSLSAADEQFF
DNA: TGTGCCAGCAGCTTATCTGCGGCGGATGAGCAGTTCTTC

V: TRBV7-2
size: few
J: TRBJ2-7
D: NA
CDR3: CASSLAPYEQYF
DNA: TGTGCCAGCAGCTTAGCGCCCTACGAGCAGTACTTC